The following is a T cell receptor beta chain sequence with its context. The antigen is not known. Generation of TCR beta libraries employed quantitative 5'-RACE incorporating molecular barcodes. In TCRdb, the 5' RACE reads were re-called with MiXCR into one record per CDR3 protein. This sample yields 700,000 to 850,000 distinct CDR3 sequences, of which around 11% are seen a single time; 0.51% belongs to the top ten. This sample is drawn from a study of CD8 T cells in ankylosing spondylitis. Notes on the study in general: Clones linked to disease were reported to show significant enrichment in matched ankylosing spondylitis synovial fluid. A motif of under ten highly homologous TCR beta variants was seen as apparently characteristic of ankylosing spondylitis blood. Disease-linked clones proved CD8+ and comparatively uncommon in peripheral blood.

The sample consisted of blood, either unsorted or a sorted T cell fraction (not recorded which). This sequence originates from a male donor with ankylosing spondylitis.

CDR3 sequence reads: CASSQKNTEAFF. The CDR3 region has the DNA TGTGCCAGCAGCCAAAAGAACACTGAAGCTTTCTTT. The chain uses TRBV7-9 and TRBJ1-1, with D hard to call. Trimming took off 5 bases at V and 1 base at J, with 5 bases between the two ends. The CDR3 runs to 12 residues. The germline CDR1 and CDR2 sequences are SEHNR and FQNEAQ (reference sequence).